The 8 T cell receptor beta chains given below trace back to one sample, sequenced in a study of vaccination effects on CD4 cells after COVID-19. The culture ran for around nine days, and then CD4+ T cells were isolated. BNT162b2 vaccine or mRNA-1273 vaccine was given to participants in two doses. The assay was immunoSEQ multiplex PCR, and TCRdb's table has in-frame clones only and misses some. This table holds 65,000 to 90,000 clones, about 73% found once. Their cognate antigens are unknown. Specimen: CD4+ T cells from PBMCs cultured without peptide, collected after COVID-19 vaccination. Source of these receptors: a human donor who received a COVID-19 vaccine.

V gene TRBV12-3 or TRBV12-4 combines with J gene TRBJ1-2, with a tentative D call TRBD1 (6 bases). V was pared by 1 base and J by 6 bases, with 9 bases between. The CDR3 is made up of 13 amino acids. The CDR3 is CASSLEGVDGYTF. CDR3 DNA: TGTGCCAGCAGTTTAGAGGGGGTGGATGGCTACACCTTC.

The gene calls are TRBV10-2 and TRBJ2-1, with D perhaps assigned TRBD1 or TRBD2 (5 bases each). Per the germline V gene, CDR1 is WSHSY and CDR2 is SAAADI. This CDR3 is built from 17 residues. Trimming left V 6 bases short and J 2 bases short, with 20 bases between. The CDR3 DNA follows: TGCGCCAGCAGACTGGGACCAAACTTATTAACCTACAATGAGCAGTTCTTC. Protein: CASRLGPNLLTYNEQFF.

The rearrangement links TRBV10-3 to TRBJ2-5; no definite D call. With 4 bases removed from V and 5 bases from J, the gap between germline ends came to 11 bases. The V gene's germline CDR1 is ENHRY and CDR2 SYGVKD. This CDR3 spans 13 amino acids. In DNA form, the CDR3 reads TGTGCCATCAGTGGGACCGTCAAGGAGACCCAGTACTTC. Its translation is CAISGTVKETQYF.

The chain has TRBV27 and TRBJ2-3; TRBD1 is a possible D gene (5 bases). The CDR3 has 16 residues. Germline CDR1 is MNHEY and CDR2 is SMNVEV (reference sequence). Between the trimmed V and J ends, which lost 4 bases and 2 bases, there was a span of 16 bases. Here the CDR3 reads CASSSVPGFYTDTQYF. The CDR3 bases are TGTGCCAGCAGTTCGGTTCCAGGGTTCTACACAGATACGCAGTATTTT.

This rearrangement joins TRBV5-6 to TRBJ2-2, with 9 bases that match TRBD1. With 4 bases clipped from V and 4 bases from J, the junction kept 11 bases outside the gene matches. From germline, CDR1 is SGHDT and CDR2 YYEEEE. The CDR3 contains 17 residues. CDR3 amino acids: CASSNLRQGVTTGELFF. CDR3 nucleotides: TGTGCCAGCAGCAACCTTCGACAGGGGGTTACCACCGGGGAGCTGTTTTTT. Combining the CDR3 with reference TRBV5-6 and TRBJ2-2 gives the whole variable domain DAGVTQSPTHLIKTRGQQVTLRCSPKSGHDTVSWYQQALGQGPQFIFQYYEEEERQRGNFPDRFSGHQFPNYSSELNVNALLLGDSALYLCASSNLRQGVTTGELFFGEGSRLTVL.

V usage is TRBV9 and J usage is TRBJ2-1; D possibly corresponds to TRBD1 (6 bases). Germline CDR1 is SGDLS and CDR2 is YYNGEE. This CDR3 contains 18 residues. V lost 1 base and J 2 bases, leaving 19 bases between the germline ends. The CDR3 region is CASSVLGQQGYTYNEQFF. In DNA, the CDR3 is TGTGCCAGCAGCGTATTAGGTCAACAGGGCTATACCTACAATGAGCAGTTCTTC.

This clone occurred a few times. The chain couples TRBV2 to TRBJ1-5, with no clear D. Trimming stripped 3 bases from V and 4 bases from J, with 4 bases between. This CDR3 region has 12 residues. Germline V CDR1 and CDR2: SNHLY, FYNNEI. In DNA, the CDR3 is TGTGCCAGCAGTGACCCAAATCAGCCCCAGCATTTT. Amino acids: CASSDPNQPQHF. Full variable domain (remainder filled in from reference TRBV2 and TRBJ1-5): EPEVTQTPSHQVTQMGQEVILRCVPISNHLYFYWYRQILGQKVEFLVSFYNNEISEKSEIFDDQFSVERPDGSNFTLKIRSTKLEDSAMYFCASSDPNQPQHFGDGTRLSIL.

The V gene is TRBV4-1, the J gene TRBJ1-2; a possible D gene is TRBD1 (5 bases). Looked up from germline, CDR1 is MGHRA and CDR2 is YSYEKL. Between the trimmed V and J ends, which lost 1 base and 7 bases, there was a span of 7 bases. The CDR3 consists of 12 residues. The CDR3 coding sequence is TGCGCCAGCAGCCAAGGACAGCCTGGCTACACCTTC. Translation gives CASSQGQPGYTF.